Below, one TCR beta chain is given with its context. The repertoire was sequenced with immunoSEQ multiplex PCR; TCRdb's copy has only in-frame clones and lacks some. The table includes 50,000 or so clones, around 93% detected once. The sample originates from a study of Tregs in tolerant kidney transplant recipients. Recipients received nonmyeloablative bone marrow transplants from related graft donors, with transient mixed chimerism. Unstimulated regulatory T cells (CD4+CD25+CD127-), CD4+CD25- non-regulatory cells, CD4 and CD8 cells were FACS-sorted from thawed PBMCs. Germline CDR1 and CDR2: LGHNA and YSLEER. Trimming cost V 0 bases and J 7 bases; bases outside gene matches: 6. There are 15 residues in the CDR3.

This sample comprised CD8+ T cells from blood (PBMCs), obtained 24 months after the transplant. The sequence derives from a human patient who received a combined kidney and bone marrow transplant. T cells may partly derive from the graft donor. This sequence joins TRBV4-3 and TRBJ2-7, with TRBD2 matching 10 bases. CDR3 sequence (DNA): TGCGCCAGCAGCCAAGATTCGGGACTAGCGAGGGAGCAGTACTTC. It is translated as CASSQDSGLAREQYF.